This T cell receptor (beta chain) was found in a study of T cells in women clearing cervical HPV infection. To note about this clone: The read stops 3 residues short of the end of the CDR3; the missing end is completed from the germline J gene.

The CDR3 totals 16 residues. CDR1 and CDR2 (germline): DFQATT, SNEGSKA (reference sequence). Trimming removed 3 bases from V and 3 bases from J; junction bases left unmatched: 2. Repertoires were generated with immunoSEQ multiplex PCR, while TCRdb's copy carries only in-frame clones and drops some. The sample includes about 15,000 clones. What was sequenced was blood buffy coat. The V and J genes are TRBV20-1 and TRBJ2-1; 16 bases fit TRBD2. This TCR was sampled from a woman between 18 and 70 years old with a cervical HPV16 infection that either progressed to CIN3+ or cleared (not recorded which). Incomplete CDR3 DNA: TGCAGTGCTAGGGGACTAGCGGGAGGGGACTACAATGAG. Its translation: CSARGLAGGDYNE. The complete CDR3 sequence is CSARGLAGGDYNEQFF.